Following are 22 T cell receptor beta chains from one sample sequenced in a study of CD8 T cells in Susac syndrome. Random hexamers primed reverse transcription of about 0.5 to 1 ug RNA. TCRdb passed the immunoSEQ multiplex PCR reads through MiXCR, listing each CDR3 protein once. The sample includes about 190,000 distinct CDR3 sequences, about 95% of them seen just once. Sequencing was performed on CD8+ T cells from PBMCs. The receptor source for this set is a human donor with Susac syndrome.

This chain uses TRBV7-8 with TRBJ2-5; D gene ambiguous. The V and J ends lost 1 base and 0 bases respectively, with 15 bases between them. The germline CDR1 and CDR2 sequences are SGHVS and FQNEAQ. The CDR3 spans 17 residues. The CDR3 DNA is TGTGCCAGCAGCTTAGAGGGCCCACCCTCGTACCAAGAGACCCAGTACTTC. Amino acids: CASSLEGPPSYQETQYF.

V is TRBV29-1 and J is TRBJ1-1; D gene uncertain. The CDR3 runs 10 residues. Trimming left V 6 bases short and J 11 bases short, with 13 bases between. From germline, CDR1 is SQVTM and CDR2 ANQGSEA. This chain's CDR3 is CSVPNFGAFF. CDR3 coding DNA: TGCAGCGTCCCCAACTTTGGGGCTTTCTTT.

The chain uses TRBV20-1 and TRBJ2-3, with 14 bases identical to TRBD2. Germline values: CDR1 DFQATT, CDR2 SNEGSKA (reference sequence). CDR3 length: 19 amino acids. The J segment lost 3 bases and the V segment lost 5 bases, leaving 16 bases of the junction unmatched. DNA for the CDR3: TGCAGTGCTGAACCAAGCTGGACTAGCGGGGGGTTGGGTACAGATACGCAGTATTTT. Its protein product is CSAEPSWTSGGLGTDTQYF.

This chain joins TRBV28 and TRBJ2-1; 11 bases align to TRBD2. Trimming at V came to 3 bases and at J to 5 bases, leaving 3 bases not matched to a gene. Per germline, CDR1 MDHEN and CDR2 SYDVKM. The CDR3 is made up of 15 amino acids. CDR3 sequence reads: CASSFPTSGNNEQFF. CDR3 bases: TGTGCCAGCAGTTTCCCGACTAGCGGGAACAATGAGCAGTTCTTC.

This rearrangement joins TRBV4-1 to TRBJ2-7; 11 bases fit TRBD2. The CDR3 totals 16 residues. Germline-derived CDR1 and CDR2 are MGHRA and YSYEKL. With V trimmed by 2 bases and J by 2 bases, 5 bases remained unmatched. CDR3 region: CASSQFGLAGPYEQYF. CDR3 nucleotide sequence: TGCGCCAGCAGCCAATTCGGACTAGCGGGCCCCTACGAGCAGTACTTC.

The chain couples TRBV29-1 to TRBJ2-1, with D maybe TRBD2 (5 bases). The CDR3 covers 16 residues. Germline loops: CDR1 SQVTM, CDR2 ANQGSEA. Trimming took 0 bases from V and 0 from J, leaving 12 bases between them. The CDR3 sequence is CSVEDFPGSSYNEQFF. In DNA, the CDR3 is TGCAGCGTTGAAGATTTCCCGGGAAGCTCCTACAATGAGCAGTTCTTC.

The rearrangement joins TRBV16 to TRBJ2-4; maybe TRBD2 (5 bases). The germline V and J ends were trimmed by 2 bases and 4 bases, with 9 bases remaining between them. Germline V CDR1 and CDR2: KGHSY, FQNENV. The CDR3 runs 14 residues. CDR3 bases: TGTGCCAGCAGCCAAGATAGGGAGAAAAACATTCAGTACTTC. Its translation is CASSQDREKNIQYF. Drawing the rest from reference TRBV16 and TRBJ2-4, the complete variable domain is GEEVAQTPKHLVRGEGQKAKLYCAPIKGHSYVFWYQQVLKNEFKFLISFQNENVFDETGMPKERFSAKCLPNSPCSLEIQATKLEDSAVYFCASSQDREKNIQYFGAGTRLSVL.

The chain carries TRBV13 and TRBJ2-1; TRBD1 matches at 8 bases. The germline gives CDR1 PRHDT, CDR2 FYEKMQ (reference sequence). The CDR3 totals 14 residues. With 5 bases clipped from V and 4 bases from J, the junction kept 4 bases outside the gene matches. DNA of the CDR3: TGTGCCAGCAGCCGCGGACAGGGATACAATGAGCAGTTCTTC. Translation gives CASSRGQGYNEQFF.

This clonotype has a single count. Mismatch with germline at one junction end may stem from a read error. This rearrangement joins TRBV7-7 to TRBJ2-2; 12 bases are shared with TRBD2. The germline gives CDR1 SSHAT, CDR2 FNYEAQ (reference sequence). The CDR3 sequence is 16 residues long. The CDR3 coding sequence is TGTGCTAGCAGCTTATCCCTAGCGGGAGGGACCGGGGAGCTGTTTTTT. This sequence encodes CASSLSLAGGTGELFF. Together with reference TRBV7-7 and TRBJ2-2, the CDR3 gives the full variable domain: GAGVSQSPRYKVTKRGQDVTLRCDPISSHATLYWYQQALGQGPEFLTYFNYEAQPDKSGLPSDRFSAERPEGSISTLTIQRTEQRDSAMYRCASSLSLAGGTGELFFGEGSRLTVL.

This clonotype is a singleton in its sample. The DNA of the CDR3 is TGTGCCAGCGGGACAGGATACGAGCAGTACTTC. Amino acid sequence: CASGTGYEQYF. The chain joins TRBV2 to TRBJ2-7; 8 bases agree with TRBD1. This CDR3 is 11 amino acids long. V shed 8 bases and J 4 bases; nucleotides not matched to a gene: 1. Germline V gene lookup returns CDR1 SNHLY and CDR2 FYNNEI.

The chain employs TRBV27 and TRBJ2-1; D is possibly TRBD1 (5 bases). Germline CDR1 and CDR2: MNHEY and SMNVEV (reference sequence). The CDR3 has 13 residues. Trimming stripped 3 bases from V and 5 bases from J, with 8 bases between. The CDR3 DNA reads as TGTGCCAGCAGTTTCAGGGAAGACAATGAGCAGTTCTTC. Protein product: CASSFREDNEQFF.

This chain connects TRBV10-3 to TRBJ2-7; 8 bases are a match to TRBD1. Trimming cost V 10 bases and J 5 bases; bases outside gene matches: 16. CDR1 and CDR2 from the germline V gene are ENHRY and SYGVKD. CDR3 length: 15 amino acids. The CDR3 sequence: CATDFAETGVDEQYF. CDR3 nucleotides: TGTGCCACCGACTTTGCCGAGACAGGGGTGGACGAGCAGTACTTC.

The gene calls are TRBV7-9 and TRBJ2-1; D is possibly TRBD1 (5 bases). CDR3 length: 11 amino acids. Between the trimmed V and J ends, which lost 5 bases and 10 bases, there was a span of 9 bases. Per germline, CDR1 SEHNR and CDR2 FQNEAQ (reference sequence). The CDR3 sequence is CASSPRQEQFF. CDR3 in DNA: TGTGCCAGCAGCCCAAGACAGGAGCAGTTCTTC.

This rearrangement joins TRBV6-5 to TRBJ1-1; possible D gene TRBD1, 5 bases. The length of the CDR3 is 15 residues. From germline, CDR1 is MNHEY and CDR2 SVGAGI. Trimming shortened V by 5 bases and J by 3 bases, and 16 bases separated the two germline ends. CDR3 protein: CASSPFRVSHTEAFF. The CDR3 DNA reads TGTGCCAGCAGTCCTTTCAGGGTTAGTCACACTGAAGCTTTCTTT.

This chain uses TRBV20-1 with TRBJ1-4, with D hard to call. This CDR3 is built from 14 residues. Germline values: CDR1 DFQATT, CDR2 SNEGSKA (reference sequence). V was shortened by 0 bases and J by 3 bases, with 8 bases between the two germline ends. DNA of the CDR3: TGCAGTGCTAGAGAAGAGTTCGCTAATGAAAAACTGTTTTTT. Translated, it gives CSAREEFANEKLFF.

This chain connects TRBV6-6 to TRBJ1-2; tentative D call: TRBD1 (6 bases). The CDR3 covers 15 residues. Trimming pared 5 bases from V and 4 bases from J, leaving 17 bases between. Germline CDR1 MNHNY, CDR2 SVGAGI (reference sequence). The CDR3 is CASSRPQGRIYGYTF. In DNA, the CDR3 is TGTGCCAGCAGTCGACCACAGGGACGAATCTATGGCTACACCTTC.

This rearrangement joins TRBV30 to TRBJ1-6, with D uncertain. The CDR3 runs to 15 residues. Germline V gene data show CDR1 as GTSNPN and CDR2 as SVGIG (reference sequence). Trimming removed 5 bases at V and 6 bases at J, with 17 bases between. The CDR3 here is CAWEVGPSSNSPLHF. CDR3 sequence (DNA): TGTGCCTGGGAAGTCGGACCGTCCAGTAATTCACCCCTCCACTTT.

This chain connects TRBV4-1 to TRBJ2-1, with a possible D match to TRBD1 (6 bases). This CDR3 is built from 14 residues. Trimming shortened V by 1 base and J by 8 bases, and 12 bases separated the two germline ends. The germline gives CDR1 MGHRA, CDR2 YSYEKL. CDR3 in DNA: TGCGCCAGCAGCCAAGGCACAGGGTTCGATGAGCAGTTCTTC. As protein: CASSQGTGFDEQFF.

This clonotype came up once. Here the CDR3 reads CSVTGQGYTEAFF. The CDR3 DNA sequence: TGCAGTGTGACCGGACAGGGGTACACTGAAGCTTTCTTT. The gene calls are TRBV20-1 and TRBJ1-1, with 9 bases that match TRBD1. Germline lookup yields CDR1 DFQATT and CDR2 SNEGSKA (reference sequence). Germline trimming cut 7 bases from V and 3 bases from J; bases unmatched to any gene: 6. The CDR3 extends over 13 amino acids.

V gene TRBV20-1 combines with J gene TRBJ1-5; D may be TRBD1 (6 bases). Germline loops: CDR1 DFQATT, CDR2 SNEGSKA (reference sequence). V was shortened by 5 bases and J by 3 bases, with 17 bases between the two germline ends. The CDR3 has 15 amino acids. The CDR3 region is CSARIKQGYNQPQHF. CDR3 in DNA: TGCAGTGCTCGGATCAAACAGGGATACAATCAGCCCCAGCATTTT.

DNA of the CDR3: TGTGCCAGCAGCCCAGAGCTCCTACAGGGGATATCCTACGAGCAGTACTTC. The encoded protein is CASSPELLQGISYEQYF. The V call is TRBV3-1, the J call TRBJ2-7, with TRBD1 matching 7 bases. CDR1 and CDR2 from the germline V gene are LGHDT and YNNKEL (reference sequence). The CDR3 contains 17 residues. V trimming: 4 bases; J trimming: 1 base; junction bases outside the gene matches: 13.

The chain links TRBV20-1 to TRBJ2-1; D possibly corresponds to TRBD2 (6 bases). Germline CDR1 DFQATT, CDR2 SNEGSKA (reference sequence). Between the trimmed V and J ends, which lost 4 bases and 6 bases, there was a span of 19 bases. This CDR3 has 15 amino acids. The CDR3 nucleotides read TGCAGTGCTAATGTTGGAACTAGCCTAATCAATGAGCAGTTCTTC. Encoded protein: CSANVGTSLINEQFF.